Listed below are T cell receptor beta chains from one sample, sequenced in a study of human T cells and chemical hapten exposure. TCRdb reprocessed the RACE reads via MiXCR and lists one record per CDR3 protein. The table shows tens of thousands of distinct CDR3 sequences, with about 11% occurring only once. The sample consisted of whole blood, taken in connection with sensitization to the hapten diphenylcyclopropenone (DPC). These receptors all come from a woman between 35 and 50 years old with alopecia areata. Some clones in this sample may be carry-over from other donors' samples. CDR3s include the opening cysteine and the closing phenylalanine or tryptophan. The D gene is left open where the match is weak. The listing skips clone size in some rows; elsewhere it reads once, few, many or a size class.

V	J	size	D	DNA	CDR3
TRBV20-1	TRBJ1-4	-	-	TGCAGTGCTTCACAGGCTCACGCCCCTCATGAAAAACTGTTTTTT	CSASQAHAPHEKLFF
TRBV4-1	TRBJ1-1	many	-	TGCGCCAGCAGCCAAGATCGGACCGAAGCTTTCTTT	CASSQDRTEAFF
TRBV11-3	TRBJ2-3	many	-	TGTGCCAGCAGCCCGGGGACCACAGATACGCAGTATTTT	CASSPGTTDTQYF
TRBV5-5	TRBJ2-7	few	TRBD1	TGTGCCAGCAGCTTAGGACAGGGGATCTACGAGCAGTACTTC	CASSLGQGIYEQYF
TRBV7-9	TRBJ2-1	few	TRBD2	TGTGCCAGCAGCTTAGACGTAGGGACTAGCGGGGCTCGAGAGCAGTTCTTC	CASSLDVGTSGAREQFF
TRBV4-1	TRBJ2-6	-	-	TGCGCCAGCAGCCAAGATGCGCTCTCTGGGGCCAACGTCCTGACTTTC	CASSQDALSGANVLTF
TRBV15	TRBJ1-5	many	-	TGTGCCACCAGCAGAGAACTCCTTGGCAGGGCGGACCAGCCCCAGCATTTT	CATSRELLGRADQPQHF
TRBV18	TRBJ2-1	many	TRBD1	TGTGCCAGCTCACGTAACAGGGGTTCGTCCTACAATGAGCAGTTCTTC	CASSRNRGSSYNEQFF
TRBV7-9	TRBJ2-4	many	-	TGTGCCAGCAGCTTGGCAGAAAACATTCAGTACTTC	CASSLAENIQYF
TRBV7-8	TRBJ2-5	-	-	TGTGCCCCGGTGAGGGCCCAGTACTTC	CAPVRAQYF
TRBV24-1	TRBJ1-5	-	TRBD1	TGTGCCACCAGCCCCGGGACAGGTAACAATCAGCCCCAGCATTTT	CATSPGTGNNQPQHF
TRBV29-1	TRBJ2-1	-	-	TGCAGCGTTGAACCCACTAGCTACGACAATGAGCAGTTCTTC	CSVEPTSYDNEQFF
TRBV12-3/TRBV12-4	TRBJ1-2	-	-	TGTGCCAGCAGCATTCGGGCTCTACAGACCCCCACCTTC	CASSIRALQTPTF
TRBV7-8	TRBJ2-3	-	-	TGTGCCAGCAGCTTAGCGGTAACCTACGTCCCAGATACGCAGTATTTT	CASSLAVTYVPDTQYF